This T cell receptor beta chain was retrieved from a study of cytomegalovirus exposure and HLA in healthy donors. The PCR employed 60 Vbeta primers together with 13 Jbeta primers. The table came from immunoSEQ multiplex PCR; TCRdb's copy has only in-frame clones and leaves some out. The data contain around 99,000 clones, 70% to 80% of them singletons. Germline assignment: CDR1 KGHSH and CDR2 LQKENI. The CDR3 runs 13 residues. The V end lost 3 bases, the J end lost 5 bases, and 8 bases lay between the germline ends. The material sequenced was PBMCs. V gene TRBV18 combines with J gene TRBJ1-5, with D hard to call. This sequence originates from a man aged 40-49 years in good health and CMV-seronegative. The CDR3 sequence is CASSPIEDQPQHF. In nucleotides, the CDR3 is TGTGCCAGCTCACCGATAGAGGATCAGCCCCAGCATTTT.